This T cell receptor beta chain was recovered during a study of metastatic and nonmetastatic thyroid tumors. About the study: Where malignant and benign thyroid patients were concerned, repertoires were compared across blood and tumor or nodule tissue.

Germline CDR1 and CDR2: LGHNA and YNFKEQ. The CDR3 sequence is 19 residues long. Trimming at V came to 4 bases and at J to 6 bases, leaving 17 bases not matched to a gene. All patients were untreated before thyroid surgery. From the PCR reads, TCRdb re-called clones with MiXCR. The sample lists roughly 53,000 clones, 20% to 25% occurring once. This clone has ten or more counts. The receptor comes from a female donor with papillary thyroid cancer or a benign thyroid nodule (not recorded which). Some clones in this sample may be carry-over from other donors' samples. This chain uses TRBV4-2 with TRBJ2-3; 12 bases map to TRBD2. The sample comprised blood. This CDR3 reads CASSLYPPTSGSWSDTQYF. CDR3 coding DNA: TGTGCCAGCAGCCTTTATCCCCCGACTAGCGGGAGTTGGTCCGATACGCAGTATTTT.